A single sample is the source of the 24 T cell receptor beta chains below, sequenced in a study of T cell responses to AZD1222 COVID-19 vaccine. Clones were read by immunoSEQ multiplex PCR, and TCRdb kept only the in-frame ones, dropping some. The sample holds fewer than 120,000 clones, approximately 90% seen once. The material sequenced was peripheral blood, taken 28 days after the second AZD1222 dose. These receptors originate from an adult who received the AZD1222 COVID-19 vaccine.

J is TRBJ1-6 and V is TRBV4-1; 9 bases agree with TRBD1. CDR1 MGHRA and CDR2 YSYEKL come from the germline V gene. Losses at the gene ends were 3 bases for V and 5 bases for J; bases not matched to a gene: 5. CDR3 length: 16 residues. The CDR3 is CASSQYRGRNNSPLHF. CDR3 nucleotide sequence: TGCGCCAGCAGCCAGTACAGGGGGCGAAATAATTCACCCCTCCACTTT.

By share, this clone counts as medium-sized (0.01 to 0.1%). The chain employs TRBV28 and TRBJ2-7; TRBD1 is a possible D gene (5 bases). This CDR3 is 13 amino acids long. V was shortened by 1 base and J by 3 bases, with 7 bases between the two germline ends. Germline values: CDR1 MDHEN, CDR2 SYDVKM. The CDR3 nucleotides are TGTGCCAGCAGTTTATTTCAGGGCTACGAGCAGTACTTC. It codes for CASSLFQGYEQYF. The whole variable domain, remainder taken from reference TRBV28 and TRBJ2-7, is DVKVTQSSRYLVKRTGEKVFLECVQDMDHENMFWYRQDPGLGLRLIYFSYDVKMKEKGDIPEGYSVSREKKERFSLILESASTNQTSMYLCASSLFQGYEQYFGPGTRLTVT.

CDR3 in amino acids: CASSLAGAVSYNEQFF. CDR3 coding DNA: TGCGCCAGCAGCTTGGCCGGGGCCGTATCCTACAATGAGCAGTTCTTC. The chain links TRBV5-1 to TRBJ2-1; either TRBD1 or TRBD2 may fit D (5 bases each). Germline CDR1 is SGHRS and CDR2 is YFSETQ. This CDR3 is 16 amino acids long. V was shortened by 0 bases and J by 1 base, with 11 bases between the two germline ends.

The rearrangement links TRBV7-8 to TRBJ2-7; 9 positions agree with TRBD1. V was clipped by 4 bases and J by 5 bases; unmatched bases: 9. In germline, CDR1 is SGHVS, CDR2 FQNEAQ. The CDR3 consists of 15 residues. The CDR3 DNA reads TGTGCCAGCAGCTCCAGACAGGGGGTTACGGACGAGCAGTACTTC. Translating gives CASSSRQGVTDEQYF. Complete variable domain (other parts from reference TRBV7-8 and TRBJ2-7): GAGVSQSPRYKVAKRGQDVALRCDPISGHVSLFWYQQALGQGPEFLTYFQNEAQLDKSGLPSDRFFAERPEGSVSTLKIQRTQQEDSAVYLCASSSRQGVTDEQYFGPGTRLTVT.

This chain connects TRBV5-1 to TRBJ2-2; TRBD1 or TRBD2 may be the D gene (5 bases each). V lost 0 bases and J 1 base, leaving 13 bases between the germline ends. The CDR3 contains 17 residues. Per germline, CDR1 SGHRS and CDR2 YFSETQ. The CDR3 region is CASSLAGQALNTGELFF. The CDR3, as DNA: TGCGCCAGCAGCTTGGCGGGGCAAGCCCTGAACACCGGGGAGCTGTTTTTT.

The rearrangement uses TRBV30 and TRBJ2-2; D possibly matches TRBD1 or TRBD2 (5 bases each). This CDR3 contains 14 residues. Trimming removed 0 bases from V and 4 bases from J, with 9 bases in between. The germline gives CDR1 GTSNPN, CDR2 SVGIG (reference sequence). This CDR3 is CAWSVRGPTGELFF. The CDR3 DNA reads as TGTGCCTGGAGTGTCCGGGGCCCCACCGGGGAGCTGTTTTTT.

This rearrangement joins TRBV5-1 to TRBJ2-2; 9 bases line up with TRBD1. This CDR3 has 16 amino acids. V was clipped by 3 bases and J by 2 bases; unmatched bases: 5. The V gene's germline CDR1 is SGHRS and CDR2 YFSETQ. The DNA of the CDR3 is TGCGCCAGCAGCTGGGGGGACAGGGCTAACACCGGGGAGCTGTTTTTT. Its translation: CASSWGDRANTGELFF.

The genes are TRBV7-2 and TRBJ1-3; a possible D gene is TRBD1 (5 bases). This CDR3 is built from 15 residues. CDR1 and CDR2 from the germline V gene are SGHTA and FQGNSA. V was trimmed by 5 bases and J by 3 bases, leaving 14 bases between them. The DNA for the CDR3 is TGTGCCAGCAGCCTCCAGGGTCATAGTGGAAACACCATATATTTT. This sequence encodes CASSLQGHSGNTIYF.

This clone has a handful of counts. The chain links TRBV6-5 to TRBJ1-1; tentatively, D is TRBD1 (5 bases). This CDR3 is 13 amino acids long. Per the germline V gene, CDR1 is MNHEY and CDR2 is SVGAGI. Trimming took off 6 bases at V and 11 bases at J, with 19 bases between the two ends. CDR3 protein: CASRGWEGLSAFF. The CDR3, as DNA: TGTGCCAGCAGAGGCTGGGAGGGACTCTCGGCTTTCTTT.

The chain uses TRBV19 and TRBJ2-7, with TRBD1 matching 9 bases. This CDR3 has 14 amino acids. The V gene's germline CDR1 is LNHDA and CDR2 SQIVND (reference sequence). V lost 5 bases, J lost 3 bases, and 5 bases stayed unmatched. CDR3 nucleotides: TGTGCCAGTAGTGAACCGGGACAGGGCTACGAGCAGTACTTC. Its protein product is CASSEPGQGYEQYF. The full variable domain, rest sourced from reference TRBV19 and TRBJ2-7, is DGGITQSPKYLFRKEGQNVTLSCEQNLNHDAMYWYRQDPGQGLRLIYYSQIVNDFQKGDIAEGYSVSREKKESFPLTVTSAQKNPTAFYLCASSEPGQGYEQYFGPGTRLTVT.

The CDR3 nucleotides are TGTGCCAGCATCCCGGGGAACACTGAAGCTTTCTTT. Amino acid sequence: CASIPGNTEAFF. The chain carries TRBV2 and TRBJ1-1; no definite D call. Deletions cut 7 bases from V and 1 base from J, with 7 bases between. The CDR3 has 12 amino acids. Germline V gives CDR1 SNHLY, CDR2 FYNNEI.

The chain links TRBV5-1 to TRBJ1-1, with unresolved D. Germline assignment: CDR1 SGHRS and CDR2 YFSETQ. V dropped 0 bases and J dropped 1 base, with 10 bases sitting between them. The CDR3 has 15 amino acids. CDR3: CASSLAGQENTEAFF. CDR3 DNA: TGCGCCAGCAGCTTGGCCGGCCAGGAGAACACTGAAGCTTTCTTT. Full variable domain (rest looked up from reference TRBV5-1 and TRBJ1-1): KAGVTQTPRYLIKTRGQQVTLSCSPISGHRSVSWYQQTPGQGLQFLFEYFSETQRNKGNFPGRFSGRQFSNSRSEMNVSTLELGDSALYLCASSLAGQENTEAFFGQGTRLTVV.

This chain connects TRBV4-2 to TRBJ2-7, with TRBD2 identical over 8 bases. CDR3 size: 17 residues. CDR1 and CDR2 from the germline V gene are LGHNA and YNFKEQ. J lost 7 bases, V lost 2 bases, and 16 bases had no gene match. The CDR3 bases are TGTGCCAGCAGCCAACCCTCGGGGACTAGTGCCACTAGGGAGCAGTACTTC. It codes for CASSQPSGTSATREQYF.

The rearrangement joins TRBV6-1 to TRBJ1-2, with 7 bases lining up with TRBD1. Germline V gene lookup returns CDR1 MNHNS and CDR2 SASEGT. The CDR3 sequence is 17 residues long. Germline trimming cut 6 bases from V and 0 bases from J; bases unmatched to any gene: 13. In DNA, the CDR3 is TGTGCCAGCAGCGAACTGGGACAGTCTTTAACTAACTATGGCTACACCTTC. It encodes CASSELGQSLTNYGYTF.

The chain uses TRBV7-6 and TRBJ1-1; D call uncertain. Deletions cut 5 bases from V and 4 bases from J, with 17 bases between. CDR1 is SGHVS and CDR2 is FNYEAQ in the germline V gene. The CDR3 runs to 15 residues. DNA for the CDR3: TGTGCCAGCAGCCCCCGAGTATCGAGGCCCACTGAAGCTTTCTTT. Amino acid sequence: CASSPRVSRPTEAFF.

The CDR3 reads CASSLVTGGSYEQYF. The CDR3 nucleotides are TGCGCCAGCAGCTTGGTTACAGGGGGAAGCTACGAGCAGTACTTC. The chain employs TRBV5-1 and TRBJ2-7, with 8 bases aligning to TRBD1. In germline, CDR1 is SGHRS, CDR2 YFSETQ. This CDR3 spans 15 amino acids. Germline trimming cut 0 bases from V and 3 bases from J; bases unmatched to any gene: 5.

V and J are TRBV7-9 and TRBJ1-2; 7 positions agree with TRBD1. Germline trimming cut 7 bases from V and 7 bases from J; bases unmatched to any gene: 15. Germline V gene lookup returns CDR1 SEHNR and CDR2 FQNEAQ (reference sequence). This CDR3 spans 15 amino acids. This CDR3 reads CASTPLGNRGFGYTF. Here the CDR3 DNA reads TGTGCCAGCACCCCTTTAGGGAACAGGGGATTTGGCTACACCTTC.

The V call is TRBV24-1, the J call TRBJ2-5, with unresolved D. There are 14 residues in the CDR3. Germline CDR1 KGHDR, CDR2 SFDVKD. Trimming removed 5 bases at V and 5 bases at J, with 14 bases between. CDR3: CATSASGYQETQYF. The CDR3 coding sequence is TGTGCCACCAGTGCCTCTGGGTATCAGGAGACCCAGTACTTC.

In its sample, this clone was seen a few times. The V gene is TRBV27, the J gene TRBJ1-1; no reliable D call. Germline values: CDR1 MNHEY, CDR2 SMNVEV (reference sequence). Trimming cost V 0 bases and J 7 bases, with 9 bases left between them. CDR3 length: 13 residues. The CDR3 spells CASSLSLGGEAFF. For the CDR3, the DNA is TGTGCCAGCAGTTTATCTTTGGGCGGTGAAGCTTTCTTT.

V gene TRBV15 combines with J gene TRBJ2-5, with D possibly matching TRBD2 (6 bases). V shed 0 bases and J shed 5 bases, with 13 bases lying between them. CDR1 LNHNV and CDR2 YYDKDF come from the germline V gene (reference sequence). This CDR3 comprises 15 residues. CDR3 amino acids: CATSRDGGVGETQYF. The CDR3 coding sequence is TGTGCCACCAGCAGAGATGGCGGGGTGGGGGAGACCCAGTACTTC. Combining the CDR3 with reference TRBV15 and TRBJ2-5 gives the whole variable domain DAMVIQNPRYQVTQFGKPVTLSCSQTLNHNVMYWYQQKSSQAPKLLFHYYDKDFNNEADTPDNFQSRRPNTSFCFLDIRSPGLGDTAMYLCATSRDGGVGETQYFGPGTRLLVL.

The chain combines TRBV7-9 with TRBJ1-4; maybe TRBD1 (5 bases). This CDR3 comprises 15 residues. With 5 bases removed from V and 5 bases from J, the gap between germline ends came to 15 bases. The V gene's germline CDR1 is SEHNR and CDR2 FQNEAQ (reference sequence). This CDR3 is CASSIRDGRNEKLFF. The CDR3 DNA is TGTGCCAGCAGCATTAGGGACGGGAGAAATGAAAAACTGTTTTTT.

About this clone: Other DNA sequences in this sample translate to the same CDR3. CDR3 protein: CASSLAGGETQYF. The CDR3 nucleotides read TGTGCCAGCAGCTTGGCTGGGGGGGAGACCCAGTACTTC. The gene calls are TRBV5-4 and TRBJ2-5; perhaps TRBD2 as D (6 bases). The CDR3 sequence is 13 residues long. From germline, CDR1 is SGHNT and CDR2 YYREEE (reference sequence). Trimming stripped 0 bases from V and 5 bases from J, with 8 bases between. The full variable domain, completed using reference TRBV5-4 and TRBJ2-5, is ETGVTQSPTHLIKTRGQQVTLRCSSQSGHNTVSWYQQALGQGPQFIFQYYREEENGRGNFPPRFSGLQFPNYSSELNVNALELDDSALYLCASSLAGGETQYFGPGTRLLVL.

The chain has TRBV9 and TRBJ1-1; TRBD1 matches 8 bases. The ends lost 3 bases at V and 10 bases at J; junction bases unmatched: 5. Germline assignment: CDR1 SGDLS and CDR2 YYNGEE. This CDR3 has 12 residues. In DNA form, the CDR3 reads TGTGCCAGCAGCGACGACAGGGGAGTAGCTTTCTTT. Its translation: CASSDDRGVAFF.

This chain joins TRBV6-2 or TRBV6-3 and TRBJ2-1; D is perhaps TRBD1 (6 bases). Trimming took off 2 bases at V and 7 bases at J, with 15 bases between the two ends. CDR3 size: 15 residues. The germline V gene encodes CDR1 MNHEY and CDR2 SVGEGT. DNA of the CDR3: TGTGCCAGCAGTTACGCCCTGGGGACACAGAATGAGCAGTTCTTC. This translates into CASSYALGTQNEQFF.